This T cell receptor beta chain derives from a study of T cells in narcolepsy. Whole-study results and caveats: Comparing one patient's CSF and blood CD4+ clonotypes highlighted HCRT- and TRIB2-specific autoreactive clonotypes. Some memory CD4+ repertoires had no autoreactive clone sequences.

Turning to this clone: The antigen is undetermined.

Assay used: immunoSEQ multiplex PCR; TCRdb lists only in-frame clones, some missing. The sample comprises about 30,000 clones, about four fifths of which are singletons, and about 0.62% rests with the top ten. The sequence came from a human donor in good health. The sequenced sample consisted of memory (CD45RA-) CD4+ T cells from blood.

The CDR3 coding sequence is TGCGCCAGCAGCTTGGTGCCAGGGGATAATTCACCCCTCCACTTT. This translates into CASSLVPGDNSPLHF. This rearrangement joins TRBV5-1 to TRBJ1-6; a weak D match, TRBD1 (6 bases). The CDR3 spans 15 residues. V dropped 0 bases and J dropped 5 bases, with 9 bases sitting between them. Germline CDR1 is SGHRS and CDR2 is YFSETQ.